The 30 T cell receptor beta chains presented below share a single source sample, sequenced in a study of OX40 agonist ivuxolimab in advanced cancers. The library was built by means of the immunoSEQ multiplex PCR assay. The source is immuneACCESS, and TCRdb retained only in-frame sequences with V and J called. Part of the clones is not carried over; for the studies checked, unresolved V genes explain less than half of this, and the remainder is unexplained. Across this sample there are about 80,000 clones, with 84% seen only once. The ten largest clones add up to 20% to 30% of the sample. The sample consisted of CD4+ or CD8+ T cells sorted from blood, taken in a trial of the OX40 agonist ivuxolimab. The receptors stem from an adult with an advanced solid tumor such as melanoma, head and neck, liver or kidney cancer.

V is TRBV2 and J is TRBJ1-3; D gene unclear. Per germline, CDR1 SNHLY and CDR2 FYNNEI. V dropped 3 bases and J dropped 9 bases, with 6 bases sitting between them. This CDR3 has 11 residues. CDR3 sequence: CASSERSTIYF. The CDR3 DNA is TGTGCCAGCAGTGAGAGAAGCACCATATATTTT.

This chain uses TRBV7-2 with TRBJ1-3; TRBD1 matches 8 bases. The CDR3 spans 18 residues. Trimming at V came to 6 bases and at J to 0 bases, leaving 13 bases not matched to a gene. Germline loops: CDR1 SGHTA, CDR2 FQGNSA. The CDR3 reads CASRLRAGQAFSGNTIYF. Here the CDR3 DNA reads TGTGCCAGCAGACTAAGAGCGGGACAGGCGTTCTCTGGAAACACCATATATTTT.

The V call is TRBV19, the J call TRBJ2-1; the match to TRBD1 covers 7 bases. With 5 bases clipped from V and 6 bases from J, the junction kept 16 bases outside the gene matches. The CDR3 consists of 17 residues. Looked up from germline, CDR1 is LNHDA and CDR2 is SQIVND (reference sequence). The CDR3 here is CASSPQQRDRVGNEQFF. As DNA, the CDR3 is TGTGCCAGTAGTCCCCAGCAGAGAGACAGGGTCGGCAATGAGCAGTTCTTC.

This chain connects TRBV5-1 to TRBJ1-1, with D tentatively TRBD1 (6 bases). This CDR3 has 14 amino acids. V lost 0 bases, J lost 11 bases, and 17 bases lay in between. Looked up from germline, CDR1 is SGHRS and CDR2 is YFSETQ. Here the CDR3 DNA reads TGCGCCAGCAGCTTGGGCGGGGGCGGACGATCGGCTTTCTTT. Its translation: CASSLGGGGRSAFF.

The chain couples TRBV4-3 to TRBJ1-6, with no clear D. The V end lost 0 bases, the J end lost 9 bases, and 15 bases lay between the germline ends. The CDR3 length is 16 residues. Germline-derived CDR1 and CDR2 are LGHNA and YSLEER. For the CDR3, the DNA is TGCGCCAGCAGCCAAGAGTCAAGGTCTGGTGGTTCACCCCTCCACTTT. This sequence encodes CASSQESRSGGSPLHF.

The chain combines TRBV5-4 with TRBJ1-3, with D maybe TRBD1 (6 bases). There are 13 residues in the CDR3. The V end was cut by 1 base, the J end by 7 bases, with 9 bases between. Per germline, CDR1 SGHNT and CDR2 YYREEE (reference sequence). The CDR3 DNA reads TGTGCCAGCAGCTTGACAGGGAGGAACACCATATATTTT. It codes for CASSLTGRNTIYF.

The chain has TRBV7-8 and TRBJ1-4, with 9 bases that match TRBD1. V lost 5 bases to trimming and J lost 6 bases; unmatched junction nucleotides: 7. This CDR3 contains 15 residues. CDR1 is SGHVS, CDR2 FQNEAQ, per germline. This CDR3 is CASSPWTGEDEKLFF. CDR3 DNA: TGTGCCAGCAGCCCATGGACAGGGGAGGATGAAAAACTGTTTTTT.

This chain uses TRBV11-2 with TRBJ1-2, with a weak D call TRBD1 (5 bases). CDR1 is SGHAT and CDR2 is FQNNGV in the germline V gene. With 3 bases removed from V and 8 bases from J, the gap between germline ends came to 19 bases. The CDR3 spans 15 residues. The chain's CDR3 is CASSLVAGSNWGYTF. The CDR3 DNA follows: TGTGCCAGCAGCTTGGTGGCAGGGTCGAATTGGGGCTACACCTTC.

This sequence joins TRBV6-5 and TRBJ2-5; a weak D match, TRBD1 (6 bases). Gene TRBJ2-7 matches the end of the DNA better, so the J call may be wrong. Germline lookup yields CDR1 MNHEY and CDR2 SVGAGI. CDR3 size: 13 residues. CDR3 DNA sequence: TGTGCCAGCAGAAACAGGGACTCCTACGAGCAGTACTTC. Protein product: CASRNRDSYEQYF.

The chain joins TRBV27 to TRBJ1-4; D is unclear. The germline V and J ends were trimmed by 5 bases and 4 bases, with 14 bases remaining between them. The CDR3 totals 15 residues. Looked up from germline, CDR1 is MNHEY and CDR2 is SMNVEV (reference sequence). The CDR3 DNA is TGTGCCAGCAGTCCGTTTGGGCGGCTTAATGAAAAACTGTTTTTT. Residues: CASSPFGRLNEKLFF.

The chain has TRBV5-8 and TRBJ1-6, with a possible D match to TRBD1 (5 bases). This CDR3 is built from 17 residues. Germline CDR1 SGHTS, CDR2 YDEGEE. Between the trimmed V and J ends, which lost 4 bases and 3 bases, there was a span of 17 bases. The CDR3 nucleotides are TGTGCCAGCAGCCTTCCGGTTGGGACCAACTATAATTCACCCCTCCACTTT. This sequence encodes CASSLPVGTNYNSPLHF.

The chain employs TRBV10-3 and TRBJ1-5, with D hard to call. CDR3 length equals 14 residues. Trimming removed 0 bases from V and 10 bases from J, with 13 bases in between. CDR1 is ENHRY, CDR2 SYGVKD, per germline. The CDR3 DNA is TGTGCCATCAGTGAGTCGAGTACTATGCGTCCCCAGCATTTT. Its translation: CAISESSTMRPQHF.

The CDR3 region has the DNA TGTGCCAGCAGCTCCCTGGACAGTTTGTCCTACGAGCAGTACTTC. Translation: CASSSLDSLSYEQYF. The rearrangement links TRBV11-2 to TRBJ2-7; D is possibly TRBD1 (6 bases). The germline V gene encodes CDR1 SGHAT and CDR2 FQNNGV. V lost 4 bases, J lost 1 base, and 14 bases lay in between. CDR3 size: 15 residues.

V is TRBV5-1 and J is TRBJ2-5, with 11 bases fitting TRBD2. The junction had 11 bases not matched to a gene; V was cut back by 4 bases and J by 3 bases. This CDR3 has 17 residues. Per germline, CDR1 SGHRS and CDR2 YFSETQ. The CDR3 sequence is CASSPGASGRLEETQYF. Written as DNA, the CDR3 is TGCGCCAGCAGCCCCGGGGCTAGCGGGAGGCTGGAAGAGACCCAGTACTTC.

This clone was recorded once. V usage is TRBV29-1 and J usage is TRBJ2-3; D is undetermined. Trimming shortened V by 8 bases and J by 0 bases, and 15 bases separated the two germline ends. CDR1 is SQVTM, CDR2 ANQGSEA, per germline. The CDR3 spans 14 residues. In DNA, the CDR3 is TGCAGCCCCAGAGTCTTGGAGAGCACAGATACGCAGTATTTT. Its translation: CSPRVLESTDTQYF.

The chain uses TRBV27 and TRBJ2-7; 7 bases map to TRBD2. From germline, CDR1 is MNHEY and CDR2 SMNVEV (reference sequence). CDR3 length equals 16 residues. Trimming at V came to 6 bases and at J to 3 bases, leaving 14 bases not matched to a gene. The CDR3 nucleotides are TGTGCCAGCAGCCGTCAGGTAGGGCGGGAGCTCTACGAGCAGTACTTC. Translation gives CASSRQVGRELYEQYF.

The rearrangement links TRBV5-6 to TRBJ2-1, with 10 nucleotides matching TRBD2. Germline loops: CDR1 SGHDT, CDR2 YYEEEE. This CDR3 is built from 16 residues. V dropped 5 bases and J dropped 3; count of bases not matched to a gene: 8. CDR3 nucleotide sequence: TGTGCCAGCAGTCGCGTAGCGGGAGGCCTCTACAATGAGCAGTTCTTC. Its translation: CASSRVAGGLYNEQFF. The whole variable domain, remainder taken from reference TRBV5-6 and TRBJ2-1, is DAGVTQSPTHLIKTRGQQVTLRCSPKSGHDTVSWYQQALGQGPQFIFQYYEEEERQRGNFPDRFSGHQFPNYSSELNVNALLLGDSALYLCASSRVAGGLYNEQFFGPGTRLTVL.

J is TRBJ1-2 and V is TRBV2; D possibly corresponds to TRBD1 (6 bases). This CDR3 region has 13 residues. Germline V gives CDR1 SNHLY, CDR2 FYNNEI. Trimming removed 9 bases from V and 11 bases from J, with 22 bases in between. The CDR3 nucleotides read TGTGCCAGTAACAGGGCGTTGGATCCAACGTACACCTTC. Its translation: CASNRALDPTYTF.

This clone appeared a few times. The chain combines TRBV18 with TRBJ1-5; D is unclear. Trimming took 2 bases from V and 5 from J, leaving 7 bases between them. The CDR3 totals 13 residues. Germline V CDR1 and CDR2: KGHSH, LQKENI. CDR3 sequence reads: CASSPMEDQPQHF. For the CDR3, the DNA is TGTGCCAGCTCACCAATGGAGGATCAGCCCCAGCATTTT.

The rearrangement links TRBV13 to TRBJ1-1; D gene unclear. The length of the CDR3 is 14 residues. Trimming removed 1 base from V and 2 bases from J, with 8 bases in between. Germline V gene data show CDR1 as PRHDT and CDR2 as FYEKMQ (reference sequence). CDR3 amino acids: CASSLAAGNTEAFF. CDR3 DNA: TGTGCCAGCAGCTTAGCAGCGGGTAACACTGAAGCTTTCTTT.

The rearrangement joins TRBV7-2 to TRBJ2-6; no definite D call. The germline V and J ends were trimmed by 4 bases and 12 bases, with 10 bases remaining between them. The CDR3 consists of 12 residues. From germline, CDR1 is SGHTA and CDR2 FQGNSA. In DNA, the CDR3 is TGTGCCAGCAGCTCCTCACGAAGCGTCCTGACTTTC. It specifies CASSSSRSVLTF.

This clone was observed once. The rearrangement uses TRBV19 and TRBJ2-3; D is unclear. Trimming stripped 5 bases from V and 2 bases from J, with 14 bases between. The CDR3 covers 15 residues. Germline CDR1 is LNHDA and CDR2 is SQIVND (reference sequence). The CDR3 DNA is TGTGCCAGTAGTTCAAGACTCCCCATCACAGATACGCAGTATTTT. As protein: CASSSRLPITDTQYF.

This clone was seen only once. This rearrangement joins TRBV10-3 to TRBJ2-2; 10 bases fit TRBD2. This CDR3 has 19 residues. J was trimmed by 4 bases and V by 3 bases; bases with no gene match: 14. Germline assignment: CDR1 ENHRY and CDR2 SYGVKD. This CDR3 reads CAISDPRVAGGRVTGELFF. The CDR3 DNA follows: TGTGCCATCAGTGATCCACGGGTAGCGGGAGGCCGGGTCACCGGGGAGCTGTTTTTT.

The V and J genes are TRBV19 and TRBJ1-5; D may be TRBD1 (5 bases). CDR3 length: 15 amino acids. In germline, CDR1 is LNHDA, CDR2 SQIVND (reference sequence). V dropped 6 bases and J dropped 2 bases, with 14 bases sitting between them. For the CDR3, the DNA is TGTGCCAGTAGGGGCGGGCAGGGCGGCAATCAGCCCCAGCATTTT. Translation gives CASRGGQGGNQPQHF.

The chain recombines TRBV19 with TRBJ2-7; 9 positions agree with TRBD2. This CDR3 has 14 residues. J gave up 6 bases and V 5 bases, and 8 bases lay outside the gene matches. The germline CDR1 and CDR2 sequences are LNHDA and SQIVND (reference sequence). The CDR3, as DNA: TGTGCCAGTAGTCAGCCGGGACTAGCAATCGAGCAGTACTTC. Protein sequence: CASSQPGLAIEQYF.

This clone has more than one count but fewer than ten. This CDR3 reads CASSQGVVGGRGELFF. DNA for the CDR3: TGTGCCAGCAGTCAGGGGGTCGTGGGTGGCCGCGGGGAGCTGTTTTTT. The chain has TRBV11-2 and TRBJ2-2; TRBD1 agrees at 7 bases. V gave up 6 bases and J gave up 7 bases; unmatched junction bases: 14. This CDR3 has 16 residues. Per the germline V gene, CDR1 is SGHAT and CDR2 is FQNNGV. The variable domain in full, with the rest retrieved from reference TRBV11-2 and TRBJ2-2, is EAGVAQSPRYKIIEKRQSVAFWCNPISGHATLYWYQQILGQGPKLLIQFQNNGVVDDSQLPKDRFSAERLKGVDSTLKIQPAKLEDSAVYLCASSQGVVGGRGELFFGEGSRLTVL.

The chain combines TRBV12-5 with TRBJ2-5; TRBD2 matches 8 bases. The CDR3 sequence is 15 residues long. J lost 5 bases, V lost 1 base, and 6 bases had no gene match. Germline V gene sequence: CDR1 LGHNT, CDR2 FRNRAP. The CDR3 nucleotides read TGTGCTAGTGGTTTGGGTGCGGGGGGCCGGGAGACCCAGTACTTC. Encoded protein: CASGLGAGGRETQYF.

Here the CDR3 reads CASSFGRSGANVLTF. The CDR3, as DNA: TGTGCCAGCAGTTTCGGCCGCTCTGGGGCCAACGTCCTGACTTTC. The chain has TRBV7-8 and TRBJ2-6; D gene ambiguous. The CDR3 is 15 residues long. Germline CDR1 and CDR2: SGHVS and FQNEAQ. The V end was cut by 6 bases, the J end by 0 bases, with 9 bases between.

This clone appeared a single time. This chain uses TRBV27 with TRBJ2-3; 15 nucleotides agree with TRBD2. Trimming at V came to 5 bases and at J to 11 bases, leaving 2 bases not matched to a gene. This CDR3 region has 13 residues. The germline gives CDR1 MNHEY, CDR2 SMNVEV (reference sequence). The CDR3 coding sequence is TGTGCCAGCAGTGGGACTAGCGGGGGGAAGCAGTATTTT. The encoded protein is CASSGTSGGKQYF.

This rearrangement joins TRBV28 to TRBJ1-4, with D tentatively TRBD1 (6 bases). The germline V gene encodes CDR1 MDHEN and CDR2 SYDVKM. Trimming left V 2 bases short and J 4 bases short, with 14 bases between. CDR3 length: 16 amino acids. CDR3 protein: CASSLSPRGRNEKLFF. In DNA, the CDR3 is TGTGCCAGCAGTTTAAGCCCCAGGGGCCGTAATGAAAAACTGTTTTTT. Variable domain in full (rest from reference TRBV28 and TRBJ1-4): DVKVTQSSRYLVKRTGEKVFLECVQDMDHENMFWYRQDPGLGLRLIYFSYDVKMKEKGDIPEGYSVSREKKERFSLILESASTNQTSMYLCASSLSPRGRNEKLFFGSGTQLSVL.